Presented here are 25 T cell receptor beta chains from one specimen sequenced in a study of response to subunit inactivated influenza vaccine. MiXCR was run by TCRdb on the RT-PCR reads, yielding one entry per CDR3 protein. This sample has about 540,000 distinct CDR3 sequences, with approximately 20% found just once. The sample also formed part of further work on T cells expressing NK-cell markers. That report adds: Production of TCR beta cDNA relied on 5'RACE template switching with UMIs.

Sample: CD4+ T cells sorted from PBMCs, taken 11 to 12 days after vaccination. The receptors stem from a man aged 50 to 59 who received an inactivated influenza vaccine.

This sequence joins TRBV10-3 and TRBJ1-5; D is undetermined. Germline assignment: CDR1 ENHRY and CDR2 SYGVKD. The CDR3 has 13 amino acids. Trimming pared 6 bases from V and 5 bases from J, leaving 11 bases between. Written as DNA, the CDR3 is TGTGCCATCAGCGGAGGGATCGATCAGCCCCAGCATTTT. As protein: CAISGGIDQPQHF.

The chain combines TRBV20-1 with TRBJ1-1; D gene unclear. The CDR3 is 12 residues long. Germline V gene data show CDR1 as DFQATT and CDR2 as SNEGSKA (reference sequence). V was pared by 3 bases and J by 4 bases, with 9 bases between. The CDR3 region is CSASDQVTEAFF. The CDR3 DNA reads as TGCAGTGCTAGTGATCAGGTCACTGAAGCTTTCTTT.

The rearrangement links TRBV28 to TRBJ2-3; TRBD1 matches 11 bases. The CDR3 length is 17 residues. The germline gives CDR1 MDHEN, CDR2 SYDVKM. The V and J ends lost 3 bases and 6 bases, in that order; junction bases with no gene match: 11. The CDR3 region is CASSLSRTGGYRDTQYF. CDR3 in DNA: TGTGCCAGCAGTTTGTCTCGGACAGGGGGCTATAGGGATACGCAGTATTTT. Combining the CDR3 with reference TRBV28 and TRBJ2-3 gives the whole variable domain DVKVTQSSRYLVKRTGEKVFLECVQDMDHENMFWYRQDPGLGLRLIYFSYDVKMKEKGDIPEGYSVSREKKERFSLILESASTNQTSMYLCASSLSRTGGYRDTQYFGPGTRLTVL.

The chain is built from TRBV4-1 and TRBJ2-3, with D possibly called TRBD1 or TRBD2 (7 bases each). V lost 6 bases, J lost 0 bases, and 16 bases lay in between. The germline V gene has CDR1 MGHRA and CDR2 YSYEKL. This CDR3 region has 16 residues. The CDR3 reads CASSQPRGGSTDTQYF. In DNA form, the CDR3 reads TGCGCCAGCAGTCAACCCAGGGGGGGAAGCACAGATACGCAGTATTTT.

This chain connects TRBV5-1 to TRBJ2-2, with a tentative D call TRBD1 (5 bases). The V gene lost 4 bases and the J gene lost 7 bases, with 11 bases spanning the gap. This CDR3 has 13 amino acids. Germline lookup yields CDR1 SGHRS and CDR2 YFSETQ. The CDR3 DNA sequence: TGCGCCAGCAGCCCCTTAGACAGCGGGGAGCTGTTTTTT. This sequence encodes CASSPLDSGELFF.

The genes are TRBV12-3 or TRBV12-4 and TRBJ2-7; D is perhaps TRBD1 (6 bases). V lost 3 bases to trimming and J lost 6 bases, with 15 bases between them. This CDR3 has 14 residues. In nucleotides, the CDR3 is TGTGCCAGCAGTTTGAGGGGGATCAGTTTCGAGCAGTACTTC. It encodes CASSLRGISFEQYF.

This clonotype was picked up a small number of times. The chain employs TRBV10-3 and TRBJ2-1; perhaps TRBD2 as D (7 bases). The germline V gene has CDR1 ENHRY and CDR2 SYGVKD. This CDR3 contains 15 residues. V lost 0 bases to trimming and J lost 6 bases, with 12 bases between them. CDR3 coding DNA: TGTGCCATCAGTGAGTCGGGGGGGGCTCGCAATGAGCAGTTCTTC. As protein: CAISESGGARNEQFF.

This clonotype was detected only once. The chain has TRBV6-2 or TRBV6-3 and TRBJ2-7, with D unresolved. CDR1 and CDR2 from the germline V gene are MNHEY and SVGEGT. This CDR3 region has 12 residues. Trimming cost V 2 bases and J 5 bases, with 7 bases left between them. The CDR3 coding sequence is TGTGCCAGCAGTTACCCTCCAGACGAGCAGTACTTC. It translates to CASSYPPDEQYF.

This chain links TRBV30 with TRBJ1-1, with 8 bases identical to TRBD1. This CDR3 spans 11 amino acids. CDR1 and CDR2 from the germline V gene are GTSNPN and SVGIG (reference sequence). The V segment lost 5 bases and the J segment 8 bases; nucleotides outside the gene matches: 4. The CDR3 bases are TGTGCCTGGGGTGGGACAGGCGAAGCTTTCTTT. Protein sequence: CAWGGTGEAFF. The variable domain in full, with the rest retrieved from reference TRBV30 and TRBJ1-1, is SQTIHQWPATLVQPVGSPLSLECTVEGTSNPNLYWYRQAAGRGLQLLFYSVGIGQISSEVPQNLSASRPQDRQFILSSKKLLLSDSGFYLCAWGGTGEAFFGQGTRLTVV.

V and J are TRBV20-1 and TRBJ2-3, with 9 positions matching TRBD2. In germline, CDR1 is DFQATT, CDR2 SNEGSKA (reference sequence). This CDR3 has 14 amino acids. Trimming removed 1 base from V and 5 bases from J; junction bases left unmatched: 4. The CDR3 here is CSARAASGEDTQYF. For the CDR3, the DNA is TGCAGTGCTAGAGCGGCTAGCGGGGAAGATACGCAGTATTTT.

This clonotype was detected many times. The gene calls are TRBV5-1 and TRBJ2-1; 8 nucleotides line up with TRBD2. Germline lookup yields CDR1 SGHRS and CDR2 YFSETQ. The CDR3 is 15 residues long. V was clipped by 0 bases and J by 4 bases; unmatched bases: 3. The CDR3 DNA follows: TGCGCCAGCAGCTTGGGACTAGCGATATACAATGAGCAGTTCTTC. It encodes CASSLGLAIYNEQFF.

The rearrangement joins TRBV7-8 to TRBJ2-3; 7 nucleotides align to TRBD2. Germline loops: CDR1 SGHVS, CDR2 FQNEAQ. Trimming cost V 2 bases and J 1 base; bases outside gene matches: 6. The CDR3 is 16 amino acids. The CDR3 loop reads CASSLRPSGGTDTQYF. CDR3 nucleotide sequence: TGTGCCAGCAGCTTAAGGCCTAGCGGAGGCACAGATACGCAGTATTTT.

CDR3 sequence: CASSGTSGDPGGEQYF. CDR3 nucleotides: TGTGCCAGCAGTGGGACTAGCGGAGACCCGGGGGGCGAGCAGTACTTC. This rearrangement joins TRBV2 to TRBJ2-7; TRBD2 agrees at 10 bases. J gave up 6 bases and V 4 bases, and 12 bases lay outside the gene matches. CDR1 is SNHLY and CDR2 is FYNNEI in the germline V gene. This CDR3 is built from 16 residues.

This clonotype was seen a few times. The chain carries TRBV29-1 and TRBJ1-2; D is possibly TRBD1 (6 bases). This CDR3 spans 11 amino acids. CDR1 and CDR2 (germline): SQVTM, ANQGSEA. Trimming pared 7 bases from V and 6 bases from J, leaving 12 bases between. CDR3: CSASAGDGYTF. CDR3 coding DNA: TGCAGCGCCTCGGCAGGGGATGGCTACACCTTC.

This clonotype was observed a handful of times. The genes are TRBV7-8 and TRBJ1-6, with unresolved D. Trimming cost V 0 bases and J 6 bases, with 12 bases left between them. The CDR3 length is 16 residues. Germline V gene sequence: CDR1 SGHVS, CDR2 FQNEAQ. The chain's CDR3 is CASSLARPGVNSPLHF. Here the CDR3 DNA reads TGTGCCAGCAGCTTAGCTAGGCCAGGAGTTAATTCACCCCTCCACTTT.

The chain has TRBV7-9 and TRBJ2-2; D is unresolved. Germline V gene data show CDR1 as SEHNR and CDR2 as FQNEAQ (reference sequence). V gave up 5 bases and J gave up 5 bases, with 9 bases separating them. The CDR3 contains 13 residues. The CDR3 here is CASSLSFTGELFF. The CDR3 bases are TGTGCCAGCAGCCTCTCTTTTACCGGGGAGCTGTTTTTT.

The table lists this clonotype with many counts. V is TRBV7-2 and J is TRBJ2-7; 8 nucleotides match TRBD1. The CDR3 runs to 15 residues. V was pared by 3 bases and J by 2 bases, with 6 bases of the junction left unmatched. The germline V gene encodes CDR1 SGHTA and CDR2 FQGNSA. CDR3 nucleotides: TGTGCCAGCAGCTTGTCAGGGGGCCTTGCCTACGAGCAGTACTTC. This gives the protein CASSLSGGLAYEQYF.

This clonotype occurred a few times. The chain combines TRBV5-1 with TRBJ2-1; D remains unclear. V was pared by 3 bases and J by 5 bases, with 9 bases between. The germline V gene has CDR1 SGHRS and CDR2 YFSETQ. The CDR3 extends over 13 amino acids. CDR3 residues: CASSSRADNEQFF. CDR3 sequence (DNA): TGCGCCAGCAGCTCCCGGGCCGACAATGAGCAGTTCTTC.

This clonotype was detected only a few times. This chain connects TRBV12-3 or TRBV12-4 to TRBJ1-3; D ambiguous. CDR3 length: 15 residues. Trimming pared 5 bases from V and 0 bases from J, leaving 11 bases between. CDR3 sequence reads: CASSVEPSSGNTIYF. Written as DNA, the CDR3 is TGTGCCAGCAGTGTCGAGCCGAGCTCTGGAAACACCATATATTTT.

This clonotype has at least ten counts. This chain links TRBV10-3 with TRBJ2-2; tentatively, D is TRBD2 (7 bases). The CDR3 length is 17 residues. CDR1 and CDR2 (germline): ENHRY, SYGVKD. Trimming stripped 3 bases from V and 4 bases from J, with 18 bases between. CDR3 in amino acids: CAISEGGGILGTGELFF. The DNA of the CDR3 is TGTGCCATCAGTGAAGGGGGAGGGATACTCGGCACCGGGGAGCTGTTTTTT.

The chain employs TRBV6-5 and TRBJ1-2; possible D gene TRBD1, 5 bases. Trimming took 3 bases from V and 1 from J, leaving 12 bases between them. CDR1 and CDR2 from the germline V gene are MNHEY and SVGAGI. The CDR3 loop spans 15 amino acids. CDR3 sequence: CASSYTGGLNYGYTF. In DNA, the CDR3 is TGTGCCAGCAGTTATACTGGGGGACTTAACTATGGCTACACCTTC.

The V gene is TRBV4-1, the J gene TRBJ1-2, with 7 bases that match TRBD1. The CDR3 runs 15 residues. Germline V gene lookup returns CDR1 MGHRA and CDR2 YSYEKL. The V segment lost 3 bases and the J segment 4 bases; nucleotides outside the gene matches: 8. The DNA for the CDR3 is TGCGCCAGCAGCCAGGCCCTCAAGGGGGCCTATGGCTACACCTTC. Its protein product is CASSQALKGAYGYTF.

This chain joins TRBV7-9 and TRBJ1-1; D gene uncertain. Germline loops: CDR1 SEHNR, CDR2 FQNEAQ (reference sequence). V was shortened by 3 bases and J by 4 bases, with 6 bases between the two germline ends. This CDR3 contains 12 residues. CDR3 DNA sequence: TGTGCCAGCAGCTTGCGGTCCACTGAAGCTTTCTTT. Translated, it gives CASSLRSTEAFF.

CDR3 sequence (DNA): TGTGCCAGCAGCCAAGAATATGTGGGCACCGGTTATGGCTACACCTTC. Translation: CASSQEYVGTGYGYTF. V gene TRBV3-1 combines with J gene TRBJ1-2; unclear D gene. V lost 0 bases and J 5 bases, leaving 16 bases between the germline ends. This CDR3 is 16 amino acids long. From germline, CDR1 is LGHDT and CDR2 YNNKEL (reference sequence).

This chain uses TRBV18 with TRBJ2-7; 7 bases line up with TRBD2. From germline, CDR1 is KGHSH and CDR2 LQKENI. With 2 bases clipped from V and 1 base from J, the junction kept 5 bases outside the gene matches. CDR3 length: 15 amino acids. The CDR3 DNA sequence: TGTGCCAGCTCACCAACGGGACTATTTTCCTACGAGCAGTACTTC. This encodes CASSPTGLFSYEQYF. Supplemented by reference TRBV18 and TRBJ2-7, the full variable domain reads NAGVMQNPRHLVRRRGQEARLRCSPMKGHSHVYWYRQLPEEGLKFMVYLQKENIIDESGMPKERFSAEFPKEGPSILRIQQVVRGDSAAYFCASSPTGLFSYEQYFGPGTRLTVT.